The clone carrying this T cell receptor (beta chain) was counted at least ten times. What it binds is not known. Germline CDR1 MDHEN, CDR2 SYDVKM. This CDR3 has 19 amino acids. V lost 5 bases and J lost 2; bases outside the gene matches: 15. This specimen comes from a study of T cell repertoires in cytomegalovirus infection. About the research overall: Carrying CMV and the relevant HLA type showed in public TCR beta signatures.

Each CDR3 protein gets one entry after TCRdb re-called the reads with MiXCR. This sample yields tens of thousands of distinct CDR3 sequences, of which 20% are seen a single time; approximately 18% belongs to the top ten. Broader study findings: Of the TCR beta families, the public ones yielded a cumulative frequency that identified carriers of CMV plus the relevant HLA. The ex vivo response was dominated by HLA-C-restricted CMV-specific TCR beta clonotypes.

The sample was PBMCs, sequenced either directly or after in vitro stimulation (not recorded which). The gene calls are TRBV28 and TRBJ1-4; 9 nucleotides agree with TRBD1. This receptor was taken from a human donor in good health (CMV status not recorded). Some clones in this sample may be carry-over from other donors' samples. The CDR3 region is CASSNSPGQGVWTNEKLFF. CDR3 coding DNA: TGTGCCAGCAGTAATTCACCGGGACAGGGTGTGTGGACTAATGAAAAACTGTTTTTT.